A single sample is the source of the 7 T cell receptor beta chains below, sequenced in a study of CD8 T cells in Susac syndrome. Random hexamers were used to reverse transcribe the RNA input (roughly 0.5 to 1 ug). Each CDR3 protein is one row after TCRdb ran MiXCR on the immunoSEQ multiplex PCR reads. Here the sample spans about 400,000 distinct CDR3 sequences, more than 80% being singletons. The material sequenced was CD8+ T cells from PBMCs. The source is a human donor with multiple sclerosis.

There are a few counts of this clonotype. The CDR3 here is CASSEEGGVPTEAFF. Written as DNA, the CDR3 is TGTGCCAGCAGTGAAGAAGGGGGCGTCCCCACTGAAGCTTTCTTT. The V call is TRBV6-1, the J call TRBJ1-1, with 7 bases lining up with TRBD1. This CDR3 spans 15 amino acids. The junction had 6 bases not matched to a gene; V was cut back by 1 base and J by 4 bases. In germline, CDR1 is MNHNS, CDR2 SASEGT.

This clonotype was detected a few times. This rearrangement joins TRBV6-5 to TRBJ2-1, with 10 bases matching TRBD2. With V trimmed by 0 bases and J by 7 bases, 6 bases remained unmatched. Germline lookup yields CDR1 MNHEY and CDR2 SVGAGI. The CDR3 runs to 16 residues. CDR3 region: CASSYSIEAGGNEQFF. The CDR3 bases are TGTGCCAGCAGTTACTCGATAGAAGCGGGGGGGAATGAGCAGTTCTTC.

The rearrangement joins TRBV29-1 to TRBJ1-2, with TRBD1 matching over 9 bases. Unmatched junction bases numbered 14, after V lost 5 bases and J lost 4 bases. Germline values: CDR1 SQVTM, CDR2 ANQGSEA. This CDR3 has 16 residues. CDR3 nucleotides: TGCAGCGTTCTTACTAGCACAGGGGGCGATGTCTATGGCTACACCTTC. Translation: CSVLTSTGGDVYGYTF.

This clonotype was seen once. This chain connects TRBV28 to TRBJ2-7; TRBD2 might be the D (6 bases). Trimming took 3 bases from V and 3 from J, leaving 21 bases between them. From germline, CDR1 is MDHEN and CDR2 SYDVKM. The CDR3 runs 17 residues. The CDR3 reads CASSFRAGQGMDYEQYF. The CDR3 nucleotides read TGTGCCAGCAGTTTTCGGGCGGGGCAGGGTATGGACTACGAGCAGTACTTC.

The chain employs TRBV5-5 and TRBJ2-7, with a weak D call TRBD1 (6 bases). CDR1 is SGHKS and CDR2 is YYEKEE in the germline V gene (reference sequence). V lost 4 bases to trimming and J lost 5 bases, with 22 bases between them. The CDR3 is made up of 16 amino acids. The CDR3 DNA is TGTGCCAGCAGCCAGGATCCTGGGGGCTTTTTCGACGAGCAGTACTTC. Translating it yields CASSQDPGGFFDEQYF.

This clonotype was seen only a few times. The chain couples TRBV6-5 to TRBJ1-1; a possible D gene is TRBD1 (6 bases). The CDR3 has 13 amino acids. Trimming took 6 bases from V and 7 from J, leaving 15 bases between them. Per the germline V gene, CDR1 is MNHEY and CDR2 is SVGAGI. Here the CDR3 reads CASSPSGGIEAFF. CDR3 sequence (DNA): TGTGCCAGCAGCCCCTCGGGGGGCATTGAAGCTTTCTTT.

The chain has TRBV7-6 and TRBJ2-2, with D unclear. This CDR3 is built from 16 residues. Germline V gives CDR1 SGHVS, CDR2 FNYEAQ. V lost 3 bases and J 4 bases, leaving 15 bases between the germline ends. This CDR3 is CASSLAPRAGTGELFF. In DNA form, the CDR3 reads TGTGCCAGCAGCTTGGCCCCCCGTGCAGGCACCGGGGAGCTGTTTTTT.